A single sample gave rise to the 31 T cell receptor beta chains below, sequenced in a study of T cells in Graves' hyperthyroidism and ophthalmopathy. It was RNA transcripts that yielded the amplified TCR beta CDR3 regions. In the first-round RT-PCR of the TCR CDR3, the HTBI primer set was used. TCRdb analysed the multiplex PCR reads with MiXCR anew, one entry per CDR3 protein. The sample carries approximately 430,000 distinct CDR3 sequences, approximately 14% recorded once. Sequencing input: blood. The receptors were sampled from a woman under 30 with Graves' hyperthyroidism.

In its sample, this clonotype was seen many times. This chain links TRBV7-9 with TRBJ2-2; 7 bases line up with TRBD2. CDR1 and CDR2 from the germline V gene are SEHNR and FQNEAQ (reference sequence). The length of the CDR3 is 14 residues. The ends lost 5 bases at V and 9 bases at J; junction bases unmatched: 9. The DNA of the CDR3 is TGTGCCAGCAGCATCCGGGAGGCTACGCGGGAGCTGTTTTTT. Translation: CASSIREATRELFF.

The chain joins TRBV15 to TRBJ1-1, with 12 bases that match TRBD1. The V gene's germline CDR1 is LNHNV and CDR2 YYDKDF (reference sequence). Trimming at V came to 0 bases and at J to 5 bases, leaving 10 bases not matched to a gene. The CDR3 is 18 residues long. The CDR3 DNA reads TGTGCCACCAGCAGAGATCCGTGGGACAGGGGGCCAGGTACTGAAGCTTTCTTT. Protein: CATSRDPWDRGPGTEAFF.

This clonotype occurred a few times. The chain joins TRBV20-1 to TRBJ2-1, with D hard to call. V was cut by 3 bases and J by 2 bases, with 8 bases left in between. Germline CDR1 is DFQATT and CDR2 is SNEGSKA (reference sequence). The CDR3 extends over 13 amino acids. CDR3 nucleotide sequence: TGCAGTGCTAGCTACAGCCCCTACAATGAGCAGTTCTTC. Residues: CSASYSPYNEQFF.

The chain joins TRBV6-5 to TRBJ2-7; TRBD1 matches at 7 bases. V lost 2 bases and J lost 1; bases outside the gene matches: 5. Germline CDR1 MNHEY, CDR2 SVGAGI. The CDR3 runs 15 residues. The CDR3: CASSYPGQWSYEQYF. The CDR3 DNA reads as TGTGCCAGCAGTTACCCGGGACAGTGGTCCTACGAGCAGTACTTC.

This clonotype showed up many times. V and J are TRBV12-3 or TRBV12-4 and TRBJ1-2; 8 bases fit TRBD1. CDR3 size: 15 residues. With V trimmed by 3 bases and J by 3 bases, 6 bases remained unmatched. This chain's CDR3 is CASSFRDRSHYGYTF. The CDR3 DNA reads TGTGCCAGCAGTTTCCGGGACAGGTCACACTATGGCTACACCTTC.

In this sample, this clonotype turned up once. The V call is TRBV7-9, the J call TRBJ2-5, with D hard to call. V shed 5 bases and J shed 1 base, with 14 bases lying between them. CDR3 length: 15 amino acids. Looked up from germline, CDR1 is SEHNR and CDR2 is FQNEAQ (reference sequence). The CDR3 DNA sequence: TGTGCCAGCAGCCCAGACCTAGGGCCCCAAGAGACCCAGTACTTC. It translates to CASSPDLGPQETQYF.

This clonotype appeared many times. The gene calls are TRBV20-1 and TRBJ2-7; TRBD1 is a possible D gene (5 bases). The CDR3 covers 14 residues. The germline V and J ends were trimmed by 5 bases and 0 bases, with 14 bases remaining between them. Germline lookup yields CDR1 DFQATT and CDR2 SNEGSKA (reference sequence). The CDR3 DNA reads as TGCAGTGCTCCCCACCCGGACAACTCCTACGAGCAGTACTTC. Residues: CSAPHPDNSYEQYF.

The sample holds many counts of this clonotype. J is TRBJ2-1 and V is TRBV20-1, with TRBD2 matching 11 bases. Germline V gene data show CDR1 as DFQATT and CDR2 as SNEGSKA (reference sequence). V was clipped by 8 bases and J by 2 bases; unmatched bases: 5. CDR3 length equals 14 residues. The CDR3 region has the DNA TGCAGTTCATTAGCGGGAGGGGCCTACAATGAGCAGTTCTTC. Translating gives CSSLAGGAYNEQFF.

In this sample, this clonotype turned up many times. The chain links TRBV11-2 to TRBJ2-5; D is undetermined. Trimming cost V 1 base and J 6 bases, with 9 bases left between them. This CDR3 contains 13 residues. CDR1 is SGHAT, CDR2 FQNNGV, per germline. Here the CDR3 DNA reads TGTGCCAGCAGCTTAGGAGCCGAAAAGACCCAGTACTTC. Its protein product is CASSLGAEKTQYF.

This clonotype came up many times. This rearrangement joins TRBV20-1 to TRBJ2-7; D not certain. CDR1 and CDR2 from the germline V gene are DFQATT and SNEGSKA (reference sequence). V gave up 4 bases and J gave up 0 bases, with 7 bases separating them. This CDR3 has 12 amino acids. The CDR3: CSAIASSYEQYF. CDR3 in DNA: TGCAGTGCTATCGCCAGCTCCTACGAGCAGTACTTC.

The CDR3 protein is CASSATRTGGSYGYTF. CDR3 nucleotide sequence: TGTGCCAGCAGTGCTACACGGACAGGGGGCAGCTATGGCTACACCTTC. This rearrangement joins TRBV28 to TRBJ1-2; 11 nucleotides match TRBD1. Germline CDR1 reads MDHEN; CDR2 reads SYDVKM. Losses at the gene ends were 5 bases for V and 4 bases for J; bases not matched to a gene: 9. The CDR3 extends over 16 amino acids.

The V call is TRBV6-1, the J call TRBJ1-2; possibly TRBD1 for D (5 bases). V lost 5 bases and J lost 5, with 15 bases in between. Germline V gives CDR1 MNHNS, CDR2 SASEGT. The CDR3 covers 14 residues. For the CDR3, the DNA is TGTGCCAGCAGTTCGGACGCCGGGGGGTATGGCTACACCTTC. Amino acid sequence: CASSSDAGGYGYTF.

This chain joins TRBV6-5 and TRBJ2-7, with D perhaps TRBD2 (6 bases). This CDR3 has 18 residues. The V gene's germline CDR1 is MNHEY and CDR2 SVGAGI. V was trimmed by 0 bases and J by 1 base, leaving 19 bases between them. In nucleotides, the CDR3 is TGTGCCAGCAGTTACTCGATATTCGGGGGAACCTCTTCCTACGAGCAGTACTTC. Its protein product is CASSYSIFGGTSSYEQYF.

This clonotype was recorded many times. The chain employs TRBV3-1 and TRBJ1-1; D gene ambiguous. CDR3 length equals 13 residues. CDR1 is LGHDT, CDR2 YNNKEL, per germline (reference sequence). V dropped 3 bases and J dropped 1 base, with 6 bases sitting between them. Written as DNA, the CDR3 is TGTGCCAGCAGCCAGCCAGAGAACACTGAAGCTTTCTTT. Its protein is CASSQPENTEAFF.

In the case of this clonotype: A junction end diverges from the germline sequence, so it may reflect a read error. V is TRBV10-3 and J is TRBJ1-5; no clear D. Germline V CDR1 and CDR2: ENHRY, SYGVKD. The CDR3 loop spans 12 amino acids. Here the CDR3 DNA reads TGTACCATCAGTGAGTCGAGTCAGCCCCAGCATTTT. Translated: CTISESSQPQHF.

Here the CDR3 reads CASSEHGGTNIQYF. The CDR3 DNA reads TGTGCCAGCAGTGAACACGGAGGGACAAACATTCAGTACTTC. V gene TRBV6-1 combines with J gene TRBJ2-4; weak D call: TRBD2 (6 bases). V lost 2 bases to trimming and J lost 6 bases, with 11 bases between them. The germline V gene has CDR1 MNHNS and CDR2 SASEGT. The CDR3 extends over 14 amino acids.

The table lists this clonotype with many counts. Written as DNA, the CDR3 is TGTGCCAGCAGTTTTAGGATCCCCTACAATGAGCAGTTCTTC. This gives the protein CASSFRIPYNEQFF. This chain joins TRBV12-3 or TRBV12-4 and TRBJ2-1; D is undetermined. Trimming left V 3 bases short and J 2 bases short, with 8 bases between. The length of the CDR3 is 14 residues.

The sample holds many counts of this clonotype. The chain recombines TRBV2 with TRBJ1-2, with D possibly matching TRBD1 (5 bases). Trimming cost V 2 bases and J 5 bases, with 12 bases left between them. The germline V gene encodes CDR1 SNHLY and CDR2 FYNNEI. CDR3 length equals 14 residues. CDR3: CASSERQGLYGYTF. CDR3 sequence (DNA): TGTGCCAGCAGTGAAAGGCAGGGACTGTATGGCTACACCTTC.

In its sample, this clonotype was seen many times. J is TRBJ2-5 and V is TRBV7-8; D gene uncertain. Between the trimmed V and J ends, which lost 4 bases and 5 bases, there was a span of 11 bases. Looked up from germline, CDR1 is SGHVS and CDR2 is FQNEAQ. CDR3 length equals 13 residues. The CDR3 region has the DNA TGTGCCAGCAGCTCGGGCTCTAGGGAGACCCAGTACTTC. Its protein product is CASSSGSRETQYF.

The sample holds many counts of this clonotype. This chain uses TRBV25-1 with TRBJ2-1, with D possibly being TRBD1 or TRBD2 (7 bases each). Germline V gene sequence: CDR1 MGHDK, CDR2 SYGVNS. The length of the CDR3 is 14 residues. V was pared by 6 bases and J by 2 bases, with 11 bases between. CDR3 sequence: CASSRGGAYNEQFF. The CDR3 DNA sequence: TGTGCCAGCAGCAGGGGGGGGGCCTACAATGAGCAGTTCTTC.

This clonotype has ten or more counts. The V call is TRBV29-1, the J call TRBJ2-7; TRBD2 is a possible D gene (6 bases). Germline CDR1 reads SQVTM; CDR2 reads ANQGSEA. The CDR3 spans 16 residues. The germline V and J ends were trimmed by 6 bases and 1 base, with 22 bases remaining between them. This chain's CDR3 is CSVVGTFGRGSYEQYF. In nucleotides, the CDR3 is TGCAGCGTCGTTGGGACCTTTGGACGGGGGTCCTACGAGCAGTACTTC.

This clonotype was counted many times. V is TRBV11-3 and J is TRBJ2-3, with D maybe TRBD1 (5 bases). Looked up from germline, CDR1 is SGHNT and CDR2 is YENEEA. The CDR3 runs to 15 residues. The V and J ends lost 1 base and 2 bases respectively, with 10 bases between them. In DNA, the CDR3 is TGTGCCAGCAGCTTAGGACAGAGTATCACAGATACGCAGTATTTT. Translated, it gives CASSLGQSITDTQYF. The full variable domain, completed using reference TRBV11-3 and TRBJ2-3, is EAGVVQSPRYKIIEKKQPVAFWCNPISGHNTLYWYLQNLGQGPELLIRYENEEAVDDSQLPKDRFSAERLKGVDSTLKIQPAELGDSAVYLCASSLGQSITDTQYFGPGTRLTVL.

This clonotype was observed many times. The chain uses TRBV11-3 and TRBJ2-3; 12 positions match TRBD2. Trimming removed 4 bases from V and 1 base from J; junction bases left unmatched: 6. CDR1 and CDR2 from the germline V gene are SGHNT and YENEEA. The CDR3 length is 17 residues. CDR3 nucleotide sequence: TGTGCCAGCAGCTCCGACAGGACTAGCGGGGGCACAGATACGCAGTATTTT. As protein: CASSSDRTSGGTDTQYF.

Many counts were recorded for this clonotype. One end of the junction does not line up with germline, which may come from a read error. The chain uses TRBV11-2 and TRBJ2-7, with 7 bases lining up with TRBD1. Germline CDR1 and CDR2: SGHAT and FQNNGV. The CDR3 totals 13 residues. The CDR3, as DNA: TGTGCCAGCAGCATAGACAGGGTCTACGAGCAGTACTTC. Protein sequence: CASSIDRVYEQYF.

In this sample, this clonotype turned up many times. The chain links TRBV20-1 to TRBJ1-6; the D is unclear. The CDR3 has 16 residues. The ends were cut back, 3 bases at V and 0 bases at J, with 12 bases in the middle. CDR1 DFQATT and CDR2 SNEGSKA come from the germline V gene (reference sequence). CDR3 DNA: TGCAGTGCTAGGCCTGGTTCCCGCTCCTATAATTCACCCCTCCACTTT. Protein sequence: CSARPGSRSYNSPLHF.

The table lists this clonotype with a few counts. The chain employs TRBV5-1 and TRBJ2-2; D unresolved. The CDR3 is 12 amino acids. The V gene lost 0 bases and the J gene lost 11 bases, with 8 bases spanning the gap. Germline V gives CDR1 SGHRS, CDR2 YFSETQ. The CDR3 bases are TGCGCCAGCAGCTTGGTGGTGGGAGAGCTGTTTTTT. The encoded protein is CASSLVVGELFF.

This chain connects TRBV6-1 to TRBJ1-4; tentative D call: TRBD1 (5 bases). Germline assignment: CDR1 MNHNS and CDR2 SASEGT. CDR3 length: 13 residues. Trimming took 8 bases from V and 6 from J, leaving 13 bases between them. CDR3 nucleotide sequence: TGTGCCAGCGGTTGGGGCGGCGATGAAAAACTGTTTTTT. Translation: CASGWGGDEKLFF.

The CDR3 DNA sequence: TGTGCCAGCAGTTTGAGAACTCCGTGGGGAGAGACCCAGTACTTC. Translating gives CASSLRTPWGETQYF. The rearrangement joins TRBV12-3 or TRBV12-4 to TRBJ2-5, with no clear D. The CDR3 has 15 amino acids. V lost 3 bases to trimming and J lost 4 bases, with 15 bases between them.

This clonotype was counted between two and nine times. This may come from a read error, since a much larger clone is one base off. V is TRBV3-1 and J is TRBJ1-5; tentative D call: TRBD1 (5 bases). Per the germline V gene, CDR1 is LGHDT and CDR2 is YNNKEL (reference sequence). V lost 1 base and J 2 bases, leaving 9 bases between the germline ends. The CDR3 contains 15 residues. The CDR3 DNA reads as TGTGCCAGCAGCCAAGGGGGCGGGTGCAATCAGCCCCAGCATTTT. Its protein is CASSQGGGCNQPQHF.

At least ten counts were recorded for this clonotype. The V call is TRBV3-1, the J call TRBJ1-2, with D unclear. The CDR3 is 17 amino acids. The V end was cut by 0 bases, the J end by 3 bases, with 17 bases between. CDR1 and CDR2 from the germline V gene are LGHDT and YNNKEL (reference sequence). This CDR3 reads CASSQDKRGLGHYGYTF. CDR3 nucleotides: TGTGCCAGCAGCCAAGACAAGCGAGGGCTCGGGCACTATGGCTACACCTTC.

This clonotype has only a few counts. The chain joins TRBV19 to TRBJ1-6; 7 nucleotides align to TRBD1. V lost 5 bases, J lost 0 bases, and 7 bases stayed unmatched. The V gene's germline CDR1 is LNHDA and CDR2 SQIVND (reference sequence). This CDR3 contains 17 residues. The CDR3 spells CASSQRTGSSYNSPLHF. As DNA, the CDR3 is TGTGCCAGTAGTCAACGGACAGGTAGCTCCTATAATTCACCCCTCCACTTT.